This is a list of T cell receptor beta chains from one sample in a study of OX40 agonist ivuxolimab in advanced cancers. Assay: immunoSEQ multiplex PCR; the TCRdb copy retains only in-frame clones and omits some. The sample records 5,700 or so clones, 90% being singletons. Material: CD4+ or CD8+ T cells sorted from blood, obtained in a trial of the OX40 agonist ivuxolimab. The source is an adult with an advanced solid tumor such as melanoma, head and neck, liver or kidney cancer. The CDR3 runs from the conserved cysteine through the conserved F or W. A D gene is named only where the DNA matches it firmly. Clone size is stated in some rows and not others, as once, few, many or a class when expanded.

d_gene,abundance,v_gene,j_gene,CDR3nt,CDR3aa
TRBD1,NA,TRBV27,TRBJ1-1,TGTGCCAGCAGTTGGGGGACAGGGTATGAAGCTTTCTTT,CASSWGTGYEAFF
NA,NA,TRBV27,TRBJ1-6,TGTGCCAGCAGTTTATATCAGGGGACTTATAATTCACCCCTCCACTTT,CASSLYQGTYNSPLHF
TRBD1,NA,TRBV27,TRBJ2-7,TGTGCCAGCAGTTCTCCCGGGACAGGAGCCTACGAGCAGTACTTC,CASSSPGTGAYEQYF
TRBD2,NA,TRBV9,TRBJ2-2,TGTGCCAGCAGCGTAGCGGTAAGCGGGACGAACACCGGGGAGCTGTTTTTT,CASSVAVSGTNTGELFF
NA,NA,TRBV11-1,TRBJ2-1,TGTGCCAGCAGCCCCTCAGGAGGCGGGACAGAGGCTTACAATGAGCAGTTCTTC,CASSPSGGGTEAYNEQFF
NA,NA,TRBV6-1,TRBJ2-7,TGTGCCAGCAGTGAAAGGTCCACCTACGAGCAGTACTTC,CASSERSTYEQYF
NA,once,TRBV7-6,TRBJ2-3,TGTGCCAGCAGCTCGCCGGGCCCCTCGGATACGCAGTATTTT,CASSSPGPSDTQYF
NA,NA,TRBV5-1,TRBJ2-7,TGCGCCAGCAGCTTGGGCCTAAGCTGGGACGAGCAGTACTTC,CASSLGLSWDEQYF
NA,NA,TRBV5-8,TRBJ2-7,TGTGCCAGCAGGGGGGGCTCCTACGAGCAGTACTTC,CASRGGSYEQYF
TRBD1,NA,TRBV4-1,TRBJ1-2,TGCGCCAGCTATTCAGGGGGCTATGGCTACACCTTC,CASYSGGYGYTF
TRBD2,NA,TRBV7-6,TRBJ2-3,TGTGCCAGCAGCCCTCGGGTAGCGGGAGGGGAAGATACGCAGTATTTT,CASSPRVAGGEDTQYF
TRBD1,NA,TRBV5-1,TRBJ1-1,TGCGCCAGCAGTTCAGGACAGGGGGCTGAAGCTTTCTTT,CASSSGQGAEAFF
NA,NA,TRBV6-4,TRBJ1-5,TGTGCCAGCAGTGACGGATCCCGGCCATCGGGCAATCAGCCCCAGCATTTT,CASSDGSRPSGNQPQHF
NA,NA,TRBV27,TRBJ2-1,TGTGCCAGCAGTCCCCAGGTCGGGGCCTACAATGAGCAGTTCTTC,CASSPQVGAYNEQFF
NA,NA,TRBV19,TRBJ2-1,TGTGCCAGTAGTATTGGGGCGTACAATGAGCAGTTCTTC,CASSIGAYNEQFF
NA,NA,TRBV10-2,TRBJ2-7,TGCGCCAGCAGTGAGTCGGGTCCCTACGAGCAGTACTTC,CASSESGPYEQYF
TRBD1,once,TRBV7-3,TRBJ2-1,TGTGCCAGCAGCTCAGGGACAGGGGTTCGGAATGAGCAGTTCTTC,CASSSGTGVRNEQFF
NA,once,TRBV14,TRBJ2-7,TGTGCCAGCAGCCAGGACGGAAGCTCCTACGAGCAGTACTTC,CASSQDGSSYEQYF
NA,NA,TRBV4-1,TRBJ2-7,TGCGCCAGCAGCCAAGTTAAGACAGGCTACGAGCAGTACTTC,CASSQVKTGYEQYF
TRBD2,NA,TRBV7-9,TRBJ2-7,TGTGCCAGCAGCTCCCCGGGACTAGCTTACGAGCAGTACTTC,CASSSPGLAYEQYF
NA,NA,TRBV6-5,TRBJ1-2,TGTGCCAGCAGTTTCCAGGGGAGAGGTGGCTACACCTTC,CASSFQGRGGYTF
NA,NA,TRBV7-9,TRBJ2-1,TGTGCCAGCAGCCCACGAGACTCCCCCTACAATGAGCAGTTCTTC,CASSPRDSPYNEQFF
NA,NA,TRBV4-1,TRBJ1-2,TGCGCCAGCAGCCAAGTCCAGGGTCACTATGGCTACACCTTC,CASSQVQGHYGYTF
TRBD2,NA,TRBV27,TRBJ2-1,TGTGCCAGCAGTTTATCGGGGACTAACAATGAGCAGTTCTTC,CASSLSGTNNEQFF
NA,once,TRBV29-1,TRBJ2-7,TGCAGCGTTGGGCAGGGTTTCGAGCAGTACTTC,CSVGQGFEQYF
NA,NA,TRBV9,TRBJ2-2,TGTGCCAGCAGCGTAGGCGGAGCCGGGGAGCTGTTTTTT,CASSVGGAGELFF
NA,NA,TRBV7-9,TRBJ2-3,TGTGCCAGCAGCTTAGGGACAGACCCTAGCACAGATACGCAGTATTTT,CASSLGTDPSTDTQYF
NA,NA,TRBV5-1,TRBJ2-7,TGCGCCAGCAACAATATGGACTACGAGCAGTACTTC,CASNNMDYEQYF
NA,NA,TRBV13,TRBJ2-3,TGTGCCAGCAGTTCTTCATCCCTCACAGATACGCAGTATTTT,CASSSSSLTDTQYF
NA,few,TRBV4-1,TRBJ2-7,TGCGCCAGCAGCCAGCCGGGACTTTACGAGCAGTACTTC,CASSQPGLYEQYF
NA,NA,TRBV6-5,TRBJ1-5,TGTGCCAGCAGCTTTGGGCAGGGTGGACAGCCCCAGCATTTT,CASSFGQGGQPQHF
TRBD1,NA,TRBV10-1,TRBJ2-7,TGCGCCAGCAGCCCCGCCGGGACAGGCCTCCTGGAGCAGTACTTC,CASSPAGTGLLEQYF
TRBD1,NA,TRBV6-5,TRBJ2-7,TGTGCCAGCAGTTACGCAGGGGGCTACGAGCAGTACTTC,CASSYAGGYEQYF
NA,NA,TRBV11-3,TRBJ2-2,TGTGCCAGCAGCCCCCTCCAGGGGGGCCACACCGGGGAGCTGTTTTTT,CASSPLQGGHTGELFF
NA,NA,TRBV7-7,TRBJ2-6,TGTGCCAGCAGCGGTATTAGAGTGCCACAAAGTCGGGCCAACGTCCTGACTTTC,CASSGIRVPQSRANVLTF
TRBD2,few,TRBV7-6,TRBJ2-1,TGTGCCAGCAGCCCCCAAGCGGGATCCTACAATGAGCAGTTCTTC,CASSPQAGSYNEQFF
NA,NA,TRBV5-8,TRBJ2-7,TGTGCCAGCAGCTTGGAACAGGCCCACTACGAGCAGTACTTC,CASSLEQAHYEQYF
TRBD1,NA,TRBV9,TRBJ2-7,TGTGCCAGCAGCGCTCCCTTCCCCGGGACAGACGACCCCTACGAGCAGTACTTC,CASSAPFPGTDDPYEQYF
NA,NA,TRBV13,TRBJ2-7,TGTGCCAGCAGCTTAGGTGTGCAGGGAGACTACGAGCAGTACTTC,CASSLGVQGDYEQYF
TRBD2,NA,TRBV9,TRBJ2-1,TGTGCCAGCAGCCCGGTGGCTAGCGGGATAGGATACAATGAGCAGTTCTTC,CASSPVASGIGYNEQFF
NA,NA,TRBV14,TRBJ1-1,TGTGCCAGCAGCCTCACAGGGTTCGGCACTGAAGCTTTCTTT,CASSLTGFGTEAFF